A single sample is the source of the 25 T cell receptor beta chains below, sequenced in a study of PD-L1 blockade in urothelial cancer (dated by TCRdb to about 2017). This specimen's time point label, per the study, means: pretreatment peripheral blood. Libraries were made using the immunoSEQ multiplex PCR assay. TCRdb re-hosts the immuneACCESS table, in-frame sequences only. Its copies lack some clones; in the studies checked, an unresolved V gene accounts for under half of them, and the cause for the rest is not known. For this sample the table gives tens of thousands of clones, of which roughly 76% were detected only once. Roughly 5% of the sample comes from the top ten. Sequenced material: PBMCs, taken around atezolizumab (anti-PD-L1) treatment. The receptor source for this set is a man in his 70s with urothelial cancer.

The rearrangement links TRBV6-6 to TRBJ1-2; D might be TRBD1 (5 bases). The V end lost 3 bases, the J end lost 0 bases, and 11 bases lay between the germline ends. The CDR3 is made up of 15 amino acids. Germline V gives CDR1 MNHNY, CDR2 SVGAGI (reference sequence). CDR3 sequence: CASSYSQGANYGYTF. In nucleotides, the CDR3 is TGTGCCAGCAGTTATTCTCAGGGCGCTAACTATGGCTACACCTTC.

The V call is TRBV2, the J call TRBJ1-4; 7 bases line up with TRBD1. CDR3 length equals 13 residues. The trim removed 10 bases at V and 7 bases at J, leaving 9 bases unmatched. Per the germline V gene, CDR1 is SNHLY and CDR2 is FYNNEI. The DNA of the CDR3 is TGTGCCACCCTACAGGGGAAGGGTGAAAAACTGTTTTTT. It yields the protein CATLQGKGEKLFF.

CDR3 sequence: CASSFGQLDYGYTF. The CDR3 DNA is TGTGCCAGCAGCTTTGGACAGCTAGACTATGGCTACACCTTC. The rearrangement links TRBV7-9 to TRBJ1-2; perhaps TRBD1 as D (6 bases). V lost 3 bases to trimming and J lost 3 bases, with 11 bases between them. This CDR3 has 14 amino acids. Germline lookup yields CDR1 SEHNR and CDR2 FQNEAQ (reference sequence).

This clone was recorded a few times. The chain employs TRBV9 and TRBJ2-2, with 9 bases that match TRBD1. The CDR3 consists of 15 residues. Germline loops: CDR1 SGDLS, CDR2 YYNGEE. The V segment lost 6 bases and the J segment 0 bases; nucleotides outside the gene matches: 3. In DNA form, the CDR3 reads TGTGCCAGCAACCGACAGGGGGCGAACACCGGGGAGCTGTTTTTT. It specifies CASNRQGANTGELFF. Variable domain in full (rest from reference TRBV9 and TRBJ2-2): DSGVTQTPKHLITATGQRVTLRCSPRSGDLSVYWYQQSLDQGLQFLIQYYNGEERAKGNILERFSAQQFPDLHSELNLSSLELGDSALYFCASNRQGANTGELFFGEGSRLTVL.

The chain links TRBV10-3 to TRBJ1-2, with TRBD1 identical over 10 bases. The CDR3 sequence is 16 residues long. Per germline, CDR1 ENHRY and CDR2 SYGVKD. The V and J ends lost 6 bases and 2 bases, in that order; junction bases with no gene match: 9. CDR3 region: CAIRPGTGAGNYGYTF. Here the CDR3 DNA reads TGTGCCATCAGGCCCGGGACAGGGGCGGGCAACTATGGCTACACCTTC.

The chain couples TRBV18 to TRBJ2-5; 8 positions agree with TRBD2. This CDR3 spans 17 amino acids. CDR1 and CDR2 (germline): KGHSH, LQKENI. The J segment lost 4 bases and the V segment lost 4 bases, leaving 14 bases of the junction unmatched. This CDR3 is CASSRAQLAAGGETQYF. CDR3 bases: TGTGCCAGCTCACGAGCCCAACTAGCGGCTGGCGGAGAGACCCAGTACTTC.

The chain recombines TRBV5-6 with TRBJ2-5; 9 nucleotides line up with TRBD2. The trim removed 2 bases at V and 1 base at J, leaving 9 bases unmatched. There are 17 residues in the CDR3. CDR1 is SGHDT and CDR2 is YYEEEE in the germline V gene. The CDR3 DNA reads as TGTGCCAGCAGCTTCGATGGCCTAGCGGGGTTCCAAGAGACCCAGTACTTC. Residues: CASSFDGLAGFQETQYF.

This clone was seen only a few times. V is TRBV2 and J is TRBJ2-1, with 9 bases identical to TRBD2. Germline lookup yields CDR1 SNHLY and CDR2 FYNNEI. V trimming: 2 bases; J trimming: 9 bases; junction bases outside the gene matches: 5. The CDR3 is 14 amino acids. CDR3 DNA sequence: TGTGCCAGCAGTGAACGCGGGGGGGCGCTTGAGCAGTTCTTC. It encodes CASSERGGALEQFF. Based on the CDR3 plus reference TRBV2 and TRBJ2-1, the full variable domain is EPEVTQTPSHQVTQMGQEVILRCVPISNHLYFYWYRQILGQKVEFLVSFYNNEISEKSEIFDDQFSVERPDGSNFTLKIRSTKLEDSAMYFCASSERGGALEQFFGPGTRLTVL.

The chain has TRBV5-1 and TRBJ2-3; TRBD2 matches at 8 bases. The CDR3 totals 14 residues. Germline V CDR1 and CDR2: SGHRS, YFSETQ. Trimming at V came to 0 bases and at J to 6 bases, leaving 3 bases not matched to a gene. The CDR3, as DNA: TGCGCCAGCAGCTTGGGCGAGCGGGAGGATACGCAGTATTTT. This gives the protein CASSLGEREDTQYF.

The V gene is TRBV15, the J gene TRBJ2-2; no definite D call. V lost 5 bases and J lost 3, with 10 bases in between. The CDR3 has 14 amino acids. Germline-derived CDR1 and CDR2 are LNHNV and YYDKDF (reference sequence). This chain's CDR3 is CATSLARHTGELFF. CDR3 coding DNA: TGTGCCACCAGCTTAGCACGGCACACCGGGGAGCTGTTTTTT. The whole variable domain, filled in from reference TRBV15 and TRBJ2-2, reads DAMVIQNPRYQVTQFGKPVTLSCSQTLNHNVMYWYQQKSSQAPKLLFHYYDKDFNNEADTPDNFQSRRPNTSFCFLDIRSPGLGDTAMYLCATSLARHTGELFFGEGSRLTVL.

V gene TRBV15 combines with J gene TRBJ2-3; weak D call: TRBD2 (6 bases). The CDR3 is made up of 15 amino acids. Trimming shortened V by 1 base and J by 4 bases, and 12 bases separated the two germline ends. Germline CDR1 LNHNV, CDR2 YYDKDF (reference sequence). CDR3 region: CATSRVQGGADTQYF. The CDR3 region has the DNA TGTGCCACCAGCAGAGTGCAGGGAGGAGCAGATACGCAGTATTTT.

The chain couples TRBV6-5 to TRBJ2-3; 8 nucleotides line up with TRBD2. This CDR3 contains 16 residues. V shed 0 bases, J shed 4 bases, and the junction held 6 bases outside the gene matches. CDR1 MNHEY and CDR2 SVGAGI come from the germline V gene. CDR3 region: CASSYSSSGDPDTQYF. The CDR3 nucleotides are TGTGCCAGCAGTTACTCGAGTAGCGGGGACCCAGATACGCAGTATTTT.

This clone was counted once. The chain has TRBV19 and TRBJ1-2, with 10 positions matching TRBD1. There are 15 residues in the CDR3. Germline V gene sequence: CDR1 LNHDA, CDR2 SQIVND (reference sequence). J was trimmed by 3 bases and V by 5 bases; bases with no gene match: 6. The CDR3 nucleotides are TGTGCCAGTAGTGCGATGGACAGGGGGTACTATGGCTACACCTTC. This encodes CASSAMDRGYYGYTF.

The J gene is TRBJ1-2, the V gene TRBV20-1, with no clear D. The CDR3 runs to 11 residues. In germline, CDR1 is DFQATT, CDR2 SNEGSKA (reference sequence). Trimming shortened V by 7 bases and J by 4 bases, and 10 bases separated the two germline ends. The CDR3 region is CSGTLPYGYTF. The CDR3, as DNA: TGCAGTGGGACTCTTCCCTATGGCTACACCTTC.

CDR3 sequence (DNA): TGTGCCAGCAGCAAAAGCACAGGGAGAAACTCCTACGAGCAGTACTTC. Translating gives CASSKSTGRNSYEQYF. This chain links TRBV5-4 with TRBJ2-7; D possibly corresponds to TRBD1 (6 bases). Germline loops: CDR1 SGHNT, CDR2 YYREEE (reference sequence). CDR3 length: 16 residues. V lost 4 bases and J lost 0, with 17 bases in between.

The CDR3 bases are TGTGCCTGGAGTCACAGGGGGCAAGAGACCCAGTACTTC. Translating gives CAWSHRGQETQYF. This chain joins TRBV30 and TRBJ2-5; 8 nucleotides align to TRBD1. The germline V gene has CDR1 GTSNPN and CDR2 SVGIG (reference sequence). V lost 2 bases and J lost 2; bases outside the gene matches: 1. The CDR3 runs to 13 residues.

CDR3 sequence: CASSIDPGLAGVYTGELFF. CDR3 nucleotide sequence: TGTGCCAGTAGTATAGATCCTGGACTAGCGGGAGTTTATACCGGGGAGCTGTTTTTT. The chain couples TRBV19 to TRBJ2-2; the match to TRBD2 covers 13 bases. Unmatched junction bases numbered 9, after V lost 0 bases and J lost 5 bases. The V gene's germline CDR1 is LNHDA and CDR2 SQIVND (reference sequence). The CDR3 totals 19 residues.

CDR3 nucleotide sequence: TGTGCCAGCAGGACAGGGGGAGGTGGCTACACCTTC. This sequence encodes CASRTGGGGYTF. The chain combines TRBV2 with TRBJ1-2; TRBD1 aligns across 9 bases. The ends lost 6 bases at V and 7 bases at J; junction bases unmatched: 3. Germline CDR1 reads SNHLY; CDR2 reads FYNNEI. This CDR3 is 12 amino acids long.

Here the CDR3 DNA reads TGTGCCCGGGGGGCGGGAGAGGGCGCAGATACGCAGTATTTT. This translates into CARGAGEGADTQYF. V and J are TRBV30 and TRBJ2-3; the D gene is possibly TRBD2 (7 bases). The CDR3 has 14 residues. The ends were cut back, 8 bases at V and 4 bases at J, with 19 bases in the middle. CDR1 GTSNPN and CDR2 SVGIG come from the germline V gene (reference sequence).

The chain is built from TRBV5-4 and TRBJ1-6; possible D gene TRBD1, 5 bases. CDR3 length equals 16 residues. Germline CDR1 reads SGHNT; CDR2 reads YYREEE (reference sequence). V lost 4 bases and J lost 8, with 19 bases in between. The CDR3 region has the DNA TGTGCCAGCAGCCCTGAGGCAGGGTATGCTGATTCACCCCTCCACTTT. Its protein product is CASSPEAGYADSPLHF.

The chain joins TRBV30 to TRBJ1-3, with D uncertain. The CDR3 runs 13 residues. The germline gives CDR1 GTSNPN, CDR2 SVGIG (reference sequence). Deletions cut 4 bases from V and 0 bases from J, with 7 bases between. CDR3 coding DNA: TGTGCCTGGACTCAGGTCTCTGGAAACACCATATATTTT. As protein: CAWTQVSGNTIYF.

This chain connects TRBV10-1 to TRBJ1-5, with 9 positions matching TRBD1. The CDR3 runs to 16 residues. CDR1 is WNHNN, CDR2 SYGVQD, per germline (reference sequence). With 3 bases clipped from V and 4 bases from J, the junction kept 7 bases outside the gene matches. The DNA of the CDR3 is TGCGCCAGCAGTGAAGAAACAGGGGGCGGAAATCAGCCCCAGCATTTT. This sequence encodes CASSEETGGGNQPQHF.

V and J are TRBV6-5 and TRBJ1-5; no clear D. The germline V gene encodes CDR1 MNHEY and CDR2 SVGAGI. The CDR3 is 15 residues long. V was shortened by 0 bases and J by 3 bases, with 9 bases between the two germline ends. CDR3 DNA sequence: TGTGCCAGCAGTTACTCGGCAGGCTCCAATCAGCCCCAGCATTTT. Translated: CASSYSAGSNQPQHF.

The chain uses TRBV19 and TRBJ1-5; 8 bases match TRBD1. V dropped 3 bases and J dropped 3; count of bases not matched to a gene: 10. Germline V gene lookup returns CDR1 LNHDA and CDR2 SQIVND (reference sequence). The CDR3 length is 17 residues. Here the CDR3 DNA reads TGTGCCAGTAGTATTTTGGAGGGACAGGAGACCAATCAGCCCCAGCATTTT. This sequence encodes CASSILEGQETNQPQHF.

The chain couples TRBV4-1 to TRBJ1-2, with D perhaps TRBD1 (5 bases). Germline CDR1 and CDR2: MGHRA and YSYEKL. The CDR3 spans 14 residues. V was pared by 1 base and J by 5 bases, with 11 bases between. Here the CDR3 reads CASSQVTGLYGYTF. The CDR3 bases are TGCGCCAGCAGCCAAGTTACGGGACTGTATGGCTACACCTTC.